This T cell receptor (beta chain) was observed in a study of blood T cells in healthy people across ages. Per the germline V gene, CDR1 is SGHTA and CDR2 is FQGNSA. The CDR3 length is 14 residues. Peripheral blood was drawn, around 9.3 milliliters per donor. PBMCs, at least 7 million per sample, were isolated. Concerning this clonotype itself: The antigen is not known.

Using a J-beta primer mix together with a sample-barcoded 5' primer, a second PCR was run for roughly 6 to 12 cycles. TCRdb called the 5' RACE reads again in MiXCR, with one record for every CDR3 protein. The sample holds about 970,000 distinct CDR3 sequences, 51% seen once. General study findings and limits: Nothing was known about donor CMV status, and this possibly confounded expanded clonotype changes. Older age coincided with a roughly linear decline in TCR beta diversity per million T cells.

The sample comprised blood. This chain connects TRBV7-2 to TRBJ2-4; 9 nucleotides agree with TRBD2. The assigned J gene may be wrong: the sequence end matches TRBJ2-7 better. The TCR originated in a woman aged 60-70 years in good health. CDR3 loop: CASSHTSGYYEQYF. As DNA, the CDR3 is TGTGCCAGCAGCCACACTAGCGGGTACTACGAGCAGTACTTC.